This T cell receptor beta chain was recorded in a study of cytomegalovirus exposure and HLA in healthy donors. Study at large: A data release that came early held 75 million to 85 million unique TCRs from HLA-typed donors.

Findings of the study overall: Earlier findings revealed that most TCR beta V segments proved productive either about 90% or about 30% of the time. TCR beta V- and J-gene trimming was later associated with a missense DCLRE1C variant.

PCR primers comprised 60 Vbeta and 13 Jbeta primers. Measured with immunoSEQ multiplex PCR; TCRdb has only the in-frame clones, and not every one. The data show some 120,000 clones, with over 65% seen just once and 6.3% held by the top ten. V lost 5 bases, J lost 7 bases, and 15 bases lay in between. Per the germline V gene, CDR1 is LNHDA and CDR2 is SQIVND (reference sequence). The CDR3 is 14 residues long. Turning to this clone: Its antigen is not known.

The source material was PBMCs. V and J are TRBV19 and TRBJ1-5; D perhaps matches TRBD1 (6 bases). The clonotype originates from a woman aged 40 to 55 in good health and CMV-seronegative. The DNA for the CDR3 is TGTGCCAGTAGTCTAACAGGGATAGAACAGCCCCAGCATTTT. Translating gives CASSLTGIEQPQHF.